The T cell receptor (beta chain) under discussion was sequenced for a study of immune evolution from preneoplasia to lung adenocarcinoma. The germline gives CDR1 MNHEY, CDR2 SVGAGI. The CDR3 is 15 amino acids. Between the trimmed V and J ends, which lost 0 bases and 4 bases, there was a span of 12 bases. General study findings and limits: Top clone frequencies peaked in normal lung, apparently declining through invasive adenocarcinoma.

With respect to this clone: The antigen is undetermined.

Using immunoSEQ multiplex PCR, the repertoire was profiled, and TCRdb retains in-frame clones only, with some absent. The table has roughly 3,800 clones, 81% seen once; the top ten hold 8.5% to 10%. Patient tissue came from resections in Japan or China, 2014–2017. This TCR came from a person aged 70 to 85 with lung adenocarcinoma. This rearrangement joins TRBV6-5 to TRBJ2-5; D remains unclear. The sample comprised FFPE adjacent normal lung tissue. The CDR3 sequence is CASSYSLRSSETQYF. DNA of the CDR3: TGTGCCAGCAGTTACTCGTTACGGTCTTCAGAGACCCAGTACTTC.